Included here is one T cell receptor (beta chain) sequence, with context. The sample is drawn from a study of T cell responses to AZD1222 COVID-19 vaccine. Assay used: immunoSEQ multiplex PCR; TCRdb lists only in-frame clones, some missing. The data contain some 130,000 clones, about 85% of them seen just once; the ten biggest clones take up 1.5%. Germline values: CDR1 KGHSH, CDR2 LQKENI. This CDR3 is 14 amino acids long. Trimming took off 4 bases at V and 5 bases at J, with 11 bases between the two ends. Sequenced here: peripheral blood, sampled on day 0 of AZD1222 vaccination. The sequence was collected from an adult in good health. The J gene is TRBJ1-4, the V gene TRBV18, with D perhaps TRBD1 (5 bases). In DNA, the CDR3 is TGTGCCAGCTCACTGACAGCCCAAAATGAAAAACTGTTTTTT. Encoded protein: CASSLTAQNEKLFF.